Listed below are T cell receptor beta chains from one sample, sequenced in a study of tumor-infiltrating lymphocytes in localized non-small cell lung cancer. TCRdb's copy holds only in-frame clones and misses some; the assay was immunoSEQ multiplex PCR. Altogether over 15,000 clones are present, 65% to 85% being singletons, with the ten largest covering over 8%. The sequencing input was lung tumor tissue. The receptors here all came from a human donor with non-small cell lung cancer. The CDR3 runs from the conserved cysteine through the conserved F or W. A D gene is named only where the DNA matches it firmly. Size is omitted from some rows. Given values are once, few, many or a class for expanded clones.

d_call,clone_size,j_call,v_call,cdr3_nt,cdr3_aa
.,.,TRBJ1-3,TRBV11-2,TGTGCCAGCAGCTTAGTGGACGGTGGAAACACCATATATTTT,CASSLVDGGNTIYF
TRBD1,.,TRBJ1-1,TRBV15,TGTGCCACCAGCAGAGATGGGGACAGGCCGAACACTGAAGCTTTCTTT,CATSRDGDRPNTEAFF
TRBD1,.,TRBJ1-5,TRBV6-1,TGTGCCAGCAGTGAAGCGACAGGGGGTAGGCAGCCCCAGCATTTT,CASSEATGGRQPQHF
TRBD1,medium-sized,TRBJ1-1,TRBV27,TGTGCCAGCAGTAACCTCTACAGGGGATTAGACACTGAAGCTTTCTTT,CASSNLYRGLDTEAFF
TRBD1,.,TRBJ1-5,TRBV7-8,TGTGCCAGCAGCACTGGGACAGGGGGCCCGGGTAGCAATCAGCCCCAGCATTTT,CASSTGTGGPGSNQPQHF
TRBD1,.,TRBJ2-3,TRBV19,TGTGCCAGTAGTACCGTCACAGGGGGCGCTTTAGATACGCAGTATTTT,CASSTVTGGALDTQYF
.,.,TRBJ1-2,TRBV18,TGTGCCAGCTCACCGGGTGCGGTGATTGGCTACACCTTC,CASSPGAVIGYTF
.,.,TRBJ2-1,TRBV7-9,TGTGCCAGCGTTCCTAGGCTAGCGCAGAATGAGCAGTTCTTC,CASVPRLAQNEQFF
.,.,TRBJ1-2,TRBV6-1,TGTGCCAGCATTGCAAATATCGGGTCTCCCTATGGCTACACCTTC,CASIANIGSPYGYTF
.,.,TRBJ1-1,TRBV5-4,TGTGCCAGCAGCGGAGACTGGGGGGGGACTGAAGCTTTCTTT,CASSGDWGGTEAFF
TRBD1,.,TRBJ1-4,TRBV7-9,TGTGCCAGCAGCCTCCGGACAGGGGGGAATGAAAAACTGTTTTTT,CASSLRTGGNEKLFF
TRBD1,.,TRBJ1-5,TRBV7-2,TGTGCCAGCAGCTTAGCCGGGACAGGGGTTCAGCCCCAGCATTTT,CASSLAGTGVQPQHF
TRBD1,.,TRBJ1-1,TRBV19,TGTGCCAGTAGGATGGACAGGGCAGCCGCTGAAGCTTTCTTT,CASRMDRAAAEAFF
.,.,TRBJ2-3,TRBV28,TGTGCGATAGAGGGACCCCACACAGATACGCAGTATTTT,CAIEGPHTDTQYF
.,.,TRBJ2-1,TRBV7-9,TGTGCCAGCAGCTTATTGGGGACACAACGGGGTGAGCAGTTCTTC,CASSLLGTQRGEQFF
.,.,TRBJ1-5,TRBV2,TGTGCCAGCAGGGTCAGGGGTACTCAGCCCCAGCATTTT,CASRVRGTQPQHF
.,once,TRBJ1-2,TRBV25-1,TGTGCCAGCAGTGTCAGTAACTATGGCTACACCTTC,CASSVSNYGYTF
.,.,TRBJ2-1,TRBV7-2,TGTGCCAGCAGCTTAGGGACAGTCATTTACAATGAGCAGTTCTTC,CASSLGTVIYNEQFF
TRBD2,.,TRBJ2-1,TRBV5-1,TGCGCCAGCGGCGGGGGGGCATCCTACAATGAGCAGTTCTTC,CASGGGASYNEQFF
.,.,TRBJ1-5,TRBV5-5,TGTGCCAGCAGCCCACCGGGGGTAGTAGGTCAGCCCCAGCATTTT,CASSPPGVVGQPQHF
TRBD1,few,TRBJ1-5,TRBV18,TGTGCCAGCTCACCACCCGGACAGGGGGCACGGCCCCAGCATTTT,CASSPPGQGARPQHF
TRBD2,few,TRBJ2-5,TRBV6-5,TGTGCCAGCAGTTTACTTTCGGGAGGTGAGACCCAGTACTTC,CASSLLSGGETQYF
.,.,TRBJ1-3,TRBV7-9,TGTGCCAGCACCCGGGGGGCCGGAAACACCATATATTTT,CASTRGAGNTIYF
.,.,TRBJ1-2,TRBV2,TGTGCCAGCAGTCCAGGTGGGGAGAGATATGGCTACACCTTC,CASSPGGERYGYTF
.,.,TRBJ2-5,TRBV30,TGTGCCTGGAGTTGGAGTAGGGGAGAGACCCAGTACTTC,CAWSWSRGETQYF
.,few,TRBJ2-3,TRBV29-1,TGCAGCGTTGACTTTTCCACAGATACGCAGTATTTT,CSVDFSTDTQYF
.,.,TRBJ2-7,TRBV21-1,TGTGCCAGCAGCAAAGATAGGGCGGGGGGAGAAAGGCTTTACGAGCAGTACTTC,CASSKDRAGGERLYEQYF
.,.,TRBJ2-7,TRBV6-1,TGTGCCAGCAGTGAACAATACGAGCAGTACTTC,CASSEQYEQYF
.,few,TRBJ2-5,TRBV2,TGTGCCAGCAGTAAAACTAACGGGGCAGAGACCCAGTACTTC,CASSKTNGAETQYF
.,.,TRBJ1-1,TRBV19,TGTGCCAGCATCGGGGGGGCCCCCATGAACACTGAAGCTTTCTTT,CASIGGAPMNTEAFF
.,few,TRBJ1-4,TRBV4-2,TGTGCCAGCAGCCTTACAACAACTAATGAAAAACTGTTTTTT,CASSLTTTNEKLFF
.,.,TRBJ1-1,TRBV6-5,TGTGCCAGCAGTGCCCGTCGGGGGGTGGACACTGAAGCTTTCTTT,CASSARRGVDTEAFF
TRBD1,.,TRBJ2-7,TRBV5-1,TGCGCCAGCAGCCGCGGGACAGGGGTCTACGAGCAGTACTTC,CASSRGTGVYEQYF
.,.,TRBJ1-2,TRBV29-1,TGCAGCGTTGGAGCAGGGTTCTATGGCTACACCTTC,CSVGAGFYGYTF
.,.,TRBJ2-7,TRBV28,TGTGCCAGCAGTATACAGGGCCACGAGCAGTACTTC,CASSIQGHEQYF
.,.,TRBJ2-3,TRBV5-1,TGCGCCAGCAGCTTGGTCAGCCCGACTAGCACAGATACGCAGTATTTT,CASSLVSPTSTDTQYF
TRBD1,.,TRBJ1-4,TRBV7-2,TGTGCCAGCAGCTTAAGAGGGACAGGGGTTGAAAAACTGTTTTTT,CASSLRGTGVEKLFF
TRBD2,few,TRBJ2-5,TRBV28,TGTGCCAGCAGTTCCAGGGGGGCGGGAGGGGGTGTGACCCAGTACTTC,CASSSRGAGGGVTQYF
.,.,TRBJ1-4,TRBV6-5,TGTGCCAGCAGTTACTCAGCAACTAATGAAAAACTGTTTTTT,CASSYSATNEKLFF
.,few,TRBJ1-5,TRBV27,TGTGCCAGCAGCCCCGGGGGTGACGGCAATCAGCCCCAGCATTTT,CASSPGGDGNQPQHF
.,once,TRBJ1-1,TRBV5-1,TGCGCCAGCAGCTTGGTGTCAGGAAAGAACACTGAAGCTTTCTTT,CASSLVSGKNTEAFF
.,.,TRBJ1-2,TRBV6-6,TGTGCCAGCAGTTCCCCAGGGAAGGATGGCTACACCTTC,CASSSPGKDGYTF
.,.,TRBJ1-4,TRBV18,TGTGCCAGCTCACCCAATCGACAGGAAAAACTGTTTTTT,CASSPNRQEKLFF
.,.,TRBJ1-1,TRBV29-1,TGCAGCGTTGAACAGGTTAGGGACACTGAAGCTTTCTTT,CSVEQVRDTEAFF
.,.,TRBJ1-3,TRBV18,TGTGCCAGCTCAACGGGACTTCTGTCTGGAAACACCATATATTTT,CASSTGLLSGNTIYF
.,few,TRBJ1-1,TRBV5-1,TGCGCCAGCAGCTCGGGGCGAACTGAAGCTTTCTTT,CASSSGRTEAFF
.,.,TRBJ2-7,TRBV7-2,TGTGCCAGCAGCCCAGGCGCAGCGCAGTACTTC,CASSPGAAQYF
.,.,TRBJ1-2,TRBV6-1,TGTGCCAGCAGTGAAGGGACGGGACTCTATGGCTACACCTTC,CASSEGTGLYGYTF
TRBD2,.,TRBJ2-5,TRBV6-6,TGTGCCAGCAGTTCGCCCACTACTAGCGGACAAGAGACCCAGTACTTC,CASSSPTTSGQETQYF
TRBD1,.,TRBJ1-5,TRBV6-5,TGTGCCAGCAGACCGGGACAGTATCAGCCCCAGCATTTT,CASRPGQYQPQHF
.,.,TRBJ1-1,TRBV7-8,TGTGCCAGCAGCTACTGGGGGCAGGGCCGTAACACTGAAGCTTTCTTT,CASSYWGQGRNTEAFF
.,.,TRBJ1-2,TRBV28,TGTGCCAGCAGCGGGCCTGGCTACACCTTC,CASSGPGYTF
.,once,TRBJ1-5,TRBV15,TGTGCCACCAGATCGGACTCGCTTGGAAGCAATCAGCCCCAGCATTTT,CATRSDSLGSNQPQHF
.,.,TRBJ1-5,TRBV6-1,TGTGCCAGCAGTAACGCAGTGGAGGGGGGCCAGCCCCAGCATTTT,CASSNAVEGGQPQHF
.,.,TRBJ1-4,TRBV28,TGTGCCAGCAGTCCCCCGTTGGAAACTAATGAAAAACTGTTTTTT,CASSPPLETNEKLFF
.,.,TRBJ1-5,TRBV30,TGTGCCTGGCAGACAGGCGAAAGGAATCAGCCCCAGCATTTT,CAWQTGERNQPQHF
.,.,TRBJ1-5,TRBV6-5,TGTGCCAGCAGCTCAGACAATAGCAATCAGCCCCAGCATTTT,CASSSDNSNQPQHF
.,.,TRBJ2-3,TRBV10-1,TGCGCCAGCAGTGAGTCGGCCGGCGTTACGCAGTATTTT,CASSESAGVTQYF
.,.,TRBJ2-6,TRBV5-4,TGTGCCAGCAGGTTGGGGGGGGCGCAGTCTGGGGCCAACGTCCTGACTTTC,CASRLGGAQSGANVLTF